This TCR beta chain was sequenced in a study of identical twins (dated by TCRdb to about 2016). Background for the entire study: The study deep-sequenced TCR alpha and beta repertoires from monozygotic twins, unrelated adults of various ages and cord blood to test whether fetal clonotypes persist. To rule out contamination, replicate twin experiments were performed at different times with different library preparation protocols.

Library preparation was by 5' RACE. The sequencer listed for this sample is Illumina HiSeq 2000. A universal primer binding site was introduced by template switching, and a unique molecular identifier was present in the final cDNA, enabling accurate counting of TCR cDNA molecules. Specific primers in the conserved constant-segment region were used to synthesize first-strand cDNA for the TCR alpha and beta chains. To control for contamination, every cDNA library was double barcoded, receiving both a SMART-Mk sample barcode and Illumina barcodes. Two successive PCR steps introduced TruSeq adapter sequences along with Illumina sample barcodes. TCR alpha and beta cDNA libraries were sequenced on the Illumina HiSeq platform with custom primers. The study's processing was this. MiGEC was used to process raw reads and extract unique molecular identifiers, and MiXCR was used to find CDR3 positions. For each individual, recombination models were inferred using an EM algorithm with the repgenHMM and IGoR tools. Shared clonotypes were analyzed with the tcR package in R, and sharing was normalized by the product of cloneset sizes. To study raw recombination without the effects of thymic and clonal selection, out-of-frame nonproductive sequences were analyzed. TCRdb passed the public sequencing reads through fastp at Q25 and MiXCR, retaining productive beta sequences. For every CDR3 protein sequence, its rows merge into one entry that carries the most common genes and DNA. V and J calls and clone size were set by TCRdb, not the authors. This sample lists about 690,000 distinct CDR3 sequences; over 20% were detected once. The ten largest clonotypes hold around 4.5% of the sample.

Summary of the overall study and its limitations: Recombination models systematically underestimated out-of-frame TCR alpha sharing in monozygotic twins but agreed with sharing between unrelated individuals. Because the same donors could not be followed over many years, the conclusions relied on cross-sectional statistical analysis. A weaker excess of twin sharing was found in beta out-of-frame sequences because the signal-to-noise ratio was lowered by fewer shared sequences. Abundant cord blood beta clonotypes carried fewer insertions; young adult naive repertoires showed a weaker similar trend, while memory repertoires showed none. Compared with coincidental sharing between unrelated individuals, out-of-frame TCR alpha sequences shared between twins showed an excess of sequences with low generation probability. Invariant T cells such as MAIT and iNKT could partly confound zero-insertion analyses, although diverse VJ usage argued against such confounding for most clonotypes.

Every donor in the study was a healthy Caucasian. Three pairs of female monozygotic twins, all aged 18 to 29 years, made up the twin cohort. Peripheral blood mononuclear cells were the source from which RNA for the TCR libraries was isolated. Per the germline V gene (reference sequence), SEHNR is the CDR1 and FQNEAQ is the CDR2. V has 2 bases trimmed and J has 12 bases trimmed; junction bases matching no gene number 9. Inclusive of the bounding cysteine and phenylalanine, the CDR3 is 13 residues long. Of all the DNA, just the CDR3 is kept, 39 bases in frame from base 1. In the case of this clonotype: Its antigen is still unknown. There are no base qualities to consult, and no much larger clone falls within one base.

These records were also assigned to another study, of T cells expressing NK-cell markers. Taken from the second paper: Three sorted T-cell subsets (CD3+CD56+NKG2C+, CD3+CD56+NKG2C- and CD3+CD56-NKG2C+) from roughly eight donors had their TCR beta-chain repertoires profiled. Of the eight sequenced donors, seven were found to be HCMV-seropositive and one was found to be HCMV-seronegative. In several experiments an anti-gammadeltaTCR antibody was added to restrict sorting to alphabetaTCR-expressing T cells. In several donors, the dominant CD3+CD56+NKG2C+ clonotypes ranked among the top 10 CD8+ clonotypes, making up roughly 1.0-7.5% of CD8+ T cells. Those dominant clonotypes were again the most abundant among CD3+CD56-NKG2C+ cells in several donors, at roughly 25-60.1%. Whether the expanded NKG2C-expressing T cell clones were specific for HCMV antigens remained unclear. The study sequenced eight donors, all healthy volunteers chosen at random: three men and five women. HCMV-specific IgG was detected in serum with a commercial ELISA kit to determine HCMV serostatus. For more than five donors, bulk peripheral blood T-cell repertoires were also sequenced from unsorted PBMC. MIGEC was used to demultiplex reads and group reads by UMI, and MiTCR was used to assemble and quantify clonotypes. To remove erroneous sequences, TCR cDNA sequences were retained only when supported by two or more reads. Downstream repertoire analysis used the tcR package, and clonotypes were matched across fractions by CDR3 nucleotide sequence plus V segment. VDJmatch was used to annotate antigen specificity against VDJdb, with one amino acid substitution in CDR3 allowed.

This receptor was taken from a woman in her late teens or twenties in good health. The chain couples TRBV7-9 to TRBJ1-2; 7 middle bases align to TRBD1. The source material was PBMCs. DNA sequence: TGTGCCAGCAGCTTACTGGGGACAGATTTACACACCTTC. The translation is CASSLLGTDLHTF.